The 4 T cell receptor beta chains below were found in one sample sequenced in a study of T cell repertoires in cytomegalovirus infection. One entry per CDR3 protein, called by TCRdb with MiXCR from the reads. Among 150,000 to 200,000 distinct CDR3 sequences, about 15% were seen once, and the ten largest hold approximately 30%. The specimen was PBMCs. These receptor sequences come from a human donor in good health (CMV status not recorded). Some clones in this sample may be carry-over from other donors' samples.

This clonotype was observed at least ten times. The chain couples TRBV4-1 to TRBJ1-1; 9 bases map to TRBD1. The length of the CDR3 is 18 residues. Germline V gene lookup returns CDR1 MGHRA and CDR2 YSYEKL. The J segment lost 5 bases and the V segment lost 3 bases, leaving 16 bases of the junction unmatched. CDR3 region: CASSQSRDRDLRKTEAFF. The CDR3 region has the DNA TGCGCCAGCAGCCAGTCCCGGGACAGGGACCTGAGGAAAACTGAAGCTTTCTTT.

The table lists this clonotype with many counts. V usage is TRBV5-1 and J usage is TRBJ2-7, with 7 bases identical to TRBD1. After removal of 0 bases from V and 7 bases from J, the junction contained 4 bases not matched to a gene. Per the germline V gene, CDR1 is SGHRS and CDR2 is YFSETQ. The CDR3 has 13 amino acids. The CDR3 DNA follows: TGCGCCAGCAGCTTGGGGGACAGAGGGGAGCAGTACTTC. It encodes CASSLGDRGEQYF.

This clonotype was seen repeatedly, ten times or more. The chain joins TRBV28 to TRBJ1-2; TRBD1 agrees at 11 bases. The V segment lost 5 bases and the J segment 3 bases; nucleotides outside the gene matches: 8. The CDR3 extends over 16 amino acids. The V gene's germline CDR1 is MDHEN and CDR2 SYDVKM. The CDR3 region is CASSLPRTGGDYGYTF. CDR3 DNA: TGTGCCAGCAGTCTTCCTAGGACAGGGGGCGACTATGGCTACACCTTC.

The genes are TRBV4-1 and TRBJ2-1; TRBD1 aligns across 10 bases. J lost 6 bases, V lost 1 base, and 0 bases had no gene match. CDR1 MGHRA and CDR2 YSYEKL come from the germline V gene. The CDR3 sequence is 14 residues long. CDR3 residues: CASSQGTGGNEQFF. As DNA, the CDR3 is TGCGCCAGCAGCCAAGGGACAGGGGGCAATGAGCAGTTCTTC.